These 14 T cell receptor beta chains share one sample of origin, sequenced in a study of T-cell memory formation after mild COVID-19. TCRdb recomputed calls from the 5' RACE reads with MiXCR, one row per CDR3 protein. The table lists some 6,800 distinct CDR3 sequences, roughly 50% of them singletons. The sample was PBMCs or a T cell subset sorted from them (not recorded which). The receptor set was obtained from an adult who had mild COVID-19 (a few samples of this study predate the infection). Cell type and time point are not known.

The rearrangement links TRBV20-1 to TRBJ2-7, with TRBD2 as a possible D gene (7 bases). From germline, CDR1 is DFQATT and CDR2 SNEGSKA (reference sequence). The CDR3 covers 18 residues. V lost 4 bases and J lost 1, with 26 bases in between. The CDR3 loop is CSAKGGYGSTAGSYEQYF. Here the CDR3 DNA reads TGCAGTGCTAAGGGGGGGTACGGGAGCACGGCAGGGTCCTACGAGCAGTACTTC.

Sample share makes this clonotype medium-sized. The chain couples TRBV6-2 or TRBV6-3 to TRBJ1-1, with D hard to call. Germline CDR1 is MNHEY and CDR2 is SVGEGT. CDR3 length equals 16 residues. Trimming took 2 bases from V and 2 from J, leaving 15 bases between them. CDR3 nucleotides: TGTGCCAGCAGTTACGAAGCCGGCAGACCTAACACTGAAGCTTTCTTT. Amino acid sequence: CASSYEAGRPNTEAFF.

The sample holds a few counts of this clonotype. The chain joins TRBV20-1 to TRBJ2-1; D could derive from TRBD1 or TRBD2 (5 bases each). The germline gives CDR1 DFQATT, CDR2 SNEGSKA (reference sequence). This CDR3 has 14 amino acids. The V end lost 6 bases, the J end lost 5 bases, and 17 bases lay between the germline ends. CDR3 DNA: TGCAGTGCCCTAAATCACAGGCGGGACAATGAGCAGTTCTTC. Its translation: CSALNHRRDNEQFF.

The sample holds one count of this clonotype. V is TRBV7-2 and J is TRBJ2-1; D not resolved. Matching the DNA end better, TRBJ2-5 makes the J call doubtful. Germline V lookup: CDR1 SGHTA, CDR2 FQGNSA. The CDR3 is 13 residues long. As DNA, the CDR3 is TGTGCCAGCAGCCGTGTGGGACAAGAGACCCAGTACTTC. Amino acids: CASSRVGQETQYF.

This sequence joins TRBV6-6 and TRBJ2-3; TRBD2 agrees at 8 bases. The CDR3 loop spans 16 amino acids. The germline V gene encodes CDR1 MNHNY and CDR2 SVGAGI (reference sequence). Unmatched junction bases numbered 5, after V lost 0 bases and J lost 3 bases. CDR3 residues: CASSYSHAGGTDTQYF. For the CDR3, the DNA is TGTGCCAGCAGTTACTCGCATGCGGGGGGAACAGATACGCAGTATTTT.

The chain has TRBV29-1 and TRBJ1-2, with 7 positions matching TRBD1. With 0 bases clipped from V and 3 bases from J, the junction kept 7 bases outside the gene matches. Germline lookup yields CDR1 SQVTM and CDR2 ANQGSEA. This CDR3 has 15 residues. CDR3 residues: CSVEEARGEDYGYTF. The CDR3 region has the DNA TGCAGCGTTGAAGAGGCCAGGGGGGAGGACTATGGCTACACCTTC. The full variable domain, its missing parts supplied by reference TRBV29-1 and TRBJ1-2, is SAVISQKPSRDICQRGTSLTIQCQVDSQVTMMFWYRQQPGQSLTLIATANQGSEATYESGFVIDKFPISRPNLTFSTLTVSNMSPEDSSIYLCSVEEARGEDYGYTFGSGTRLTVV.

This clonotype is termed medium-sized. CDR3 in DNA: TGCAGCGTCTCCGGGACTAGCGATTGGAGCGAGACCCAGTACTTC. Translated: CSVSGTSDWSETQYF. V usage is TRBV29-1 and J usage is TRBJ2-5; 10 bases line up with TRBD2. Losses at the gene ends were 6 bases for V and 5 bases for J; bases not matched to a gene: 12. There are 15 residues in the CDR3. CDR1 is SQVTM and CDR2 is ANQGSEA in the germline V gene.

By share, this clonotype ranks as medium-sized. The CDR3 sequence: CASSQVRDRGFPGYF. CDR3 bases: TGTGCCAGCAGTCAAGTAAGGGACAGGGGGTTCCCGGGATACTTC. This chain joins TRBV12-3 or TRBV12-4 and TRBJ2-7, with 11 bases that match TRBD1. The ends lost 5 bases at V and 13 bases at J; junction bases unmatched: 16. This CDR3 region has 15 residues.

The chain joins TRBV12-3 or TRBV12-4 to TRBJ2-1; D call uncertain. The CDR3 loop spans 14 amino acids. Trimming stripped 9 bases from V and 8 bases from J, with 20 bases between. The CDR3 bases are TGTGCCAGTCGCAGCCAGCGTCATGGCCATGAGCAGTTCTTC. It codes for CASRSQRHGHEQFF.

This clonotype is termed medium-sized. This sequence joins TRBV15 and TRBJ2-7; D is possibly TRBD1 (6 bases). Germline V gives CDR1 LNHNV, CDR2 YYDKDF (reference sequence). The CDR3 length is 15 residues. Trimming cost V 0 bases and J 1 base, with 10 bases left between them. CDR3 protein: CATSRDSDRSYEQYV. CDR3 nucleotides: TGTGCCACCAGCAGAGATTCGGACAGATCCTACGAGCAGTACGTC.

This chain links TRBV7-2 with TRBJ2-1, with D tentatively TRBD2 (6 bases). Trimming removed 1 base at V and 7 bases at J, with 8 bases between. Germline-derived CDR1 and CDR2 are SGHTA and FQGNSA. This CDR3 contains 13 residues. The CDR3 sequence: CASSLGLGNEQFF. The CDR3 bases are TGTGCCAGCAGCTTAGGACTAGGGAATGAGCAGTTCTTC.

The genes are TRBV9 and TRBJ2-5, with D tentatively TRBD2 (7 bases). Germline V gives CDR1 SGDLS, CDR2 YYNGEE. The length of the CDR3 is 15 residues. V gave up 2 bases and J gave up 5 bases, with 16 bases separating them. CDR3 sequence reads: CASSVRAGAVETQYF. The CDR3 nucleotides are TGTGCCAGCAGCGTCCGGGCGGGGGCGGTTGAGACCCAGTACTTC. Looking up the rest from reference TRBV9 and TRBJ2-5 gives the full variable domain: DSGVTQTPKHLITATGQRVTLRCSPRSGDLSVYWYQQSLDQGLQFLIQYYNGEERAKGNILERFSAQQFPDLHSELNLSSLELGDSALYFCASSVRAGAVETQYFGPGTRLLVL.

The V and J genes are TRBV7-6 and TRBJ2-7; TRBD2 agrees at 9 bases. CDR3 length equals 14 residues. V shed 5 bases, J shed 7 bases, and the junction held 9 bases outside the gene matches. Germline lookup yields CDR1 SGHVS and CDR2 FNYEAQ. CDR3 in amino acids: CASSPRGGEEEQYF. In nucleotides, the CDR3 is TGTGCCAGCAGCCCTCGCGGGGGGGAGGAGGAGCAGTACTTC.

This chain links TRBV5-1 with TRBJ2-3; possible D gene TRBD2, 5 bases. The V gene's germline CDR1 is SGHRS and CDR2 YFSETQ. The V gene lost 3 bases and the J gene lost 3 bases, with 14 bases spanning the gap. The length of the CDR3 is 15 residues. CDR3 DNA sequence: TGCGCCAGCAGCTCGCGGGCATCTGTGACAGATACGCAGTATTTT. Its translation is CASSSRASVTDTQYF. The full variable domain, rest sourced from reference TRBV5-1 and TRBJ2-3, is KAGVTQTPRYLIKTRGQQVTLSCSPISGHRSVSWYQQTPGQGLQFLFEYFSETQRNKGNFPGRFSGRQFSNSRSEMNVSTLELGDSALYLCASSSRASVTDTQYFGPGTRLTVL.